The entry that follows covers one TCR beta chain sequence. Its antigen is still unknown. Per-nucleotide qualities are absent, and no much larger clonotype sits a single base away. This same CDR3 is encoded by further DNA sequences in the sample. This sample was taken from a study of blood T cell repertoires in COVID-19 (dated by TCRdb to the early 2020s). Study-wide context: Samples covering the acute and convalescent phases of COVID-19 were provided by collaborators in the United States, Italy and Spain. The dataset comprised deeply sampled blood TCRbeta repertoires from subjects exposed to, actively infected with, or recovered from COVID-19. Where HLA class I and class II types were available, the types were taken from metadata supplied by the sample provider, not from assay-based typing. The sample metadata nearly always contained a de-identified subject ID, COVID-19 status, age in years and sex. The material from the prospective study consisted of cDNA or gDNA derived from T cells, B-cell-depleted T cells, or PBMCs. The repertoires were released in a freely available public database intended as a resource for research on the immune response to SARS-CoV-2. Samples were obtained from the ongoing ImmuneRACE study (first 160 participants) and from about 1,300 subjects provided by 6 global collaborators. Paper-wide results and their limitations: The quantity of clinical and demographic metadata differed by source and by participant and was supplied without curation.

The immunoSEQ Assay, a bias-controlled multiplex PCR, was used to amplify TCRbeta CDR3 regions from genomic DNA. Under the source paper's analysis protocol: The number of nucleated cells in each sample was estimated from the amplification of reference gene primers within the assay. To quantify the absolute abundance of each unique TCRbeta CDR3 rearrangement, sequence reads were collapsed and filtered. For each sample, productive Simpson clonality was calculated as the square root of Simpson's diversity index over productive rearrangements. The immuneACCESS repertoire file appears here via TCRdb, limited to in-frame rearrangements. These files lack a portion of the clones; in checked studies, under half of the deficit traces to unresolved V genes, and the cause of the others is not known. V and J calls and clone size are given by that table; D and trimming were obtained from the DNA. The sample table records about 220,000 clones; 82% of these occur just once. The ten most abundant clones make up 3% to 4% of the sample.

V was cut back by 2 bases and J by 2 bases, leaving a gap of 9 bases between them. For CDR1 and CDR2, the germline V gene (reference sequence) lists SEHNR and FQNEAQ. Inclusive of the bounding cysteine and phenylalanine, the CDR3 is 14 residues long. Only the CDR3 DNA stays, 42 bases, in frame from base 1. Participants in the prospective study were enrolled through a virtual design, were aged roughly 18 to 90 years, and lived in about two dozen United States geographic areas. In the prospective study, participants were assigned to cohorts based on the clinical history participants reported in a screening survey and a study questionnaire. ImmuneRACE Cohort 3 recovered participants were defined by two consecutive negative NP/OP PCR tests, healthcare professional clearance, or symptom resolution. Each participant in the prospective study had whole blood, serum and a nasopharyngeal or oropharyngeal swab collected by mobile phlebotomists. Additional blood draws and questionnaires over an approximately two-month period could optionally be provided by prospective study participants. Before DNA extraction, blood samples from the prospective study were shipped at room temperature or frozen.

The V and J genes are TRBV7-9 and TRBJ1-2, with TRBD1 perhaps the D gene, on 6 matching bases. Source material: PBMCs or T cells enriched from blood (not recorded which). This clonotype was sampled from an older woman who had recovered from COVID-19. The DNA sequence is as follows: TGTGCCAGCAGCTTACCGGGGGGCAACTATGGCTACACCTTC. It translates as CASSLPGGNYGYTF.